The TCR beta chain described here comes from a study of T cell responses to AZD1222 COVID-19 vaccine (dated by TCRdb to about 2021). Background for the entire study: A total of 233 trial participants underwent TCR sequencing, of whom 200 to 220 had received two doses of AZD1222 and about 25 had received two doses of the MenACWY control vaccine. Enrollment into the trials was organized by age into subgroups of 18-55, 56-69 and 70-plus years, and those subgroups contained approximately 150, 30 and 60 TCR-sequenced participants, respectively. The investigation overall reported the following: The 56-69-year group was small, and its depth increase did not reach significance, likely because of low power. Conclusions about previously exposed vaccinees are limited, since just a handful of AZD1222 recipients were seropositive for SARS-CoV-2 at baseline. A significant rise in spike-specific TCR breadth and depth was observed after two AZD1222 doses relative to day 0 and relative to MenACWY recipients. Epitopes outside the regions mutated in the B.1.351 and B.1.1.7 variants were reportedly recognized by nearly half of the unique spike-specific TCRs. Most participants were white British and females outnumbered males, and the authors suggested that clonal diversity may have been underestimated. No day 14 peak-response samples were available, so repertoires were characterized only after the peak T cell response. CD4 TCRs associated with the vaccine covered the entire spike protein, and the dominant responses were in regions 160-218 and 743-854.

Reading the label with the study, this specimen's time point is: about 28 days (+/-7) after the second vaccine dose. AZD1222 recipients given second doses at about 4 weeks or at about 12 weeks were pooled, since spike-specific TCR depth and breadth were not found to differ between the two schedules. Samples from vaccinated people were obtained from the UK trials COV001 and COV002, which included a single-blind randomized controlled phase 2/3 trial of AZD1222 (ChAdOx1 nCoV-19) in healthy adults. Trial participant PBMC samples were collected at day 0 and day 28 after the second dose for TCRbeta chain sequencing. As concerns this clone: Its specific antigen is unknown. Per-base quality was not reported, and no clone a single base away is much larger than it.

The CDR3 regions of human TCRbeta chains were analyzed by immunosequencing. In the source study's methods: TCRs in the repertoires were compared against a reference library of SARS-CoV-2-specific TCRs that had been generated with the MIRA antigen-specificity platform. Breadth meant the fraction of unique TCRs that were SARS-CoV-2-associated, whereas depth meant the fraction of total T cells that were SARS-CoV-2-associated. Using the MIRA data, each spike-specific TCR was mapped to the spike region that the TCR reacts to and placed in a CD4 or CD8 class. Log10-transformed breadth and depth values were compared by one-way ANOVA with Sidak's multiple comparisons tests. Here the immuneACCESS table is served through TCRdb, limited to in-frame sequences with V and J called. Missing clones are a known gap in these copies; in checked studies unresolved V genes cover under half, and the rest lacks a known reason. The D gene and trimming were derived from the DNA, and the V and J assignments and clone size from that table. The sample table holds roughly 200,000 clones, of which approximately 89% were seen once. Approximately 3.7% of the sample is taken by the ten largest.

The sequencing here drew on peripheral blood, taken 28 days after the second AZD1222 dose. This sequence was found in an adult who received the AZD1222 COVID-19 vaccine.

At the DNA level, the sequence is TGTGCCAGCAGCTTAGGGGGGCCCGGGACAGCTTTTGAAGCTTTCTTT. Protein translation: CASSLGGPGTAFEAFF. The rearrangement combines TRBV7-2 with TRBJ1-1; TRBD1 matches 7 bases in the middle. Reading the germline V gene gives CDR1 SGHTA and CDR2 FQGNSA. The cysteine opens and the phenylalanine closes a CDR3 of 16 amino acids. The retained sequence is limited to the CDR3, 48 bases, with the frame set at the first base. Compared with germline, V lacks 1 base and J lacks 7 bases; bases without a gene match: 12.